This TCR beta chain originates from a study of T cells in Graves' hyperthyroidism and ophthalmopathy (dated by TCRdb to between 2017 and 2020). At the level of the whole study: Peripheral blood samples were taken at initial diagnosis, before any treatment was given. The paper describes TCR Vbeta CDR3 sequencing of 140 or so peripheral blood samples, made up of 43 ophthalmopathy patients, around 78 hyperthyroidism patients and 17 progressor patients. In about 6 Graves' hyperthyroidism patients, the study also compared T-cell repertoires from thyroid tissue with T-cell repertoires from blood. For training and testing, the 80 to 100 patients in the discovery cohort were randomly divided in a 7:3 ratio. After sampling, hyperthyroidism patients received methimazole starting at 30 mg daily, and ophthalmopathy patients received high-dose intravenous methylprednisolone. To identify distinguishing TCR V-J signatures, a discovery cohort of 90 to 100 patients was used, comprising roughly 45 with Graves' ophthalmopathy and some 60 with stable Graves' hyperthyroidism. Prospective prediction of ophthalmopathy was tested in an independent validation cohort of 18 to 20 hyperthyroidism patients and 15 to 17 patients who later progressed to ophthalmopathy. General findings and caveats noted by the study authors: No statistical method was used to fix the sample size in advance, and group allocation was not hidden from the investigators. In validation, the model predicted progression to ophthalmopathy with roughly 66% sensitivity and 72% to 85% specificity, a median of around 6.6 months before onset. Most expanded thyroid clonotypes (frequency above 0.001) were also detected in blood, suggesting blood repertoires may reflect thyroid immune responses. A model built on a 13 V-J signature distinguished ophthalmopathy from stable hyperthyroidism, reaching around 88% sensitivity and 81.08% specificity in cross-validation and 80%/75% in testing.

At the junction V is shortened by 6 bases and J by 0 bases, with 9 bases in between. The CDR3 covers 13 residues, taking in both the cysteine and the phenylalanine. Only the CDR3 portion is preserved as DNA: 39 bases, with reading frame beginning at the first base. The germline V gene sets CDR1 to SGHVS and CDR2 to FQNEAQ. This clonotype was detected many times. Its antigen has not been determined. No base quality values were provided; no much bigger clone lies one nucleotide off. The TCR beta CDR3 regions were amplified from RNA transcripts. The TCR CDR3 was subjected to a first round of RT-PCR using the HTBI primer set and the Qiagen OneStep RT-PCR kit. The libraries were constructed in a second round of multiplex PCR and then size-selected and purified. The libraries were sequenced on an Illumina HiSeq2000 using paired-end 100 bp reads. The authors' analysis ran thus. SOAPnuke was used to process the raw data, removing reads that contained adapters or uncalled bases, had a mean Phred below 15, or lacked an exact match to the constant primer or identifier. COPE v1.2.5 was used to merge high-quality paired reads, and clonotypes were defined as unique nucleotide sequences. MiTCR v1.1 was used to align the clonotypes against IMGT TRBV, TRBD and TRBJ reference segments. Only V-J combinations with frequency above 0.0001, covering about 99% of repertoires, were analysed. The TCS score was defined as the ratio of F50 (clonal expansion) to E x V (chaos), calculated using BLOSUM62-based TCRdist between CDR3 peptides within each V-J. Welch's t-statistics and random forest reduced roughly 540 V-J features to 10 to 15, which were used in a naive Bayes classifier (R e1071). Using fastp at Q25 and MiXCR, TCRdb reprocessed the public reads and kept productive beta chains. Each CDR3 protein appears once, grouped with its most common genes and DNA. Here the V and J calls rest on TCRdb's processing, not on the authors' analysis. In this sample the table shows hundreds of thousands of distinct CDR3 sequences, 15% to 20% of which occur a single time. About 4% of the sample comes from the top ten.

Stable Graves' hyperthyroidism was defined as no progression to ophthalmopathy during 18 months of follow-up. Hyperthyroidism patients were newly diagnosed, with disease duration under 2 months, and aged 18 to 65 years. The study excluded patients with uncontrolled infections, other autoimmune diseases, pregnancy or lactation. Diagnoses relied on clinical symptoms, serum thyroxine and TRAb, thyroid ultrasound and orbital computed tomography. PBMCs were isolated from 10 ml of fresh peripheral blood by Ficoll-Paque density gradient centrifugation. Total RNA was extracted with Trizol reagent, and quality was checked on an Agilent 2100 Bioanalyzer.

The sequencing sample was made of blood. The sequence came from a woman aged 18 to 35 with Graves' hyperthyroidism. Rearrangement joined TRBV7-8 to TRBJ2-7; TRBD1 is a possible D gene, resting on 5 matching bases. The sequence in DNA is TGTGCCAGCAGACCCCAGGGCTCCTACGAGCAGTACTTC. Translated, it gives CASRPQGSYEQYF.